This T cell receptor beta chain was captured in a study of blood T cell repertoires in COVID-19. Clones were read by immunoSEQ multiplex PCR, and TCRdb kept only the in-frame ones, dropping some. The table shows some 260,000 clones, with under 90% occurring only once. This CDR3 comprises 12 residues. Germline V gives CDR1 LGHDT, CDR2 YNNKEL (reference sequence). The V gene lost 2 bases and the J gene lost 3 bases, with 5 bases spanning the gap. The V gene is TRBV3-1 (or the pseudogene TRBV3-2), the J gene TRBJ2-7; no reliable D call. The receptor's source is a man in his forties who had recovered from COVID-19. The sequenced sample was PBMCs or T cells enriched from blood (not recorded which). The CDR3 protein is CASSQKHYEQYF. The CDR3 nucleotides read TGTGCCAGCAGCCAAAAACACTACGAGCAGTACTTC.